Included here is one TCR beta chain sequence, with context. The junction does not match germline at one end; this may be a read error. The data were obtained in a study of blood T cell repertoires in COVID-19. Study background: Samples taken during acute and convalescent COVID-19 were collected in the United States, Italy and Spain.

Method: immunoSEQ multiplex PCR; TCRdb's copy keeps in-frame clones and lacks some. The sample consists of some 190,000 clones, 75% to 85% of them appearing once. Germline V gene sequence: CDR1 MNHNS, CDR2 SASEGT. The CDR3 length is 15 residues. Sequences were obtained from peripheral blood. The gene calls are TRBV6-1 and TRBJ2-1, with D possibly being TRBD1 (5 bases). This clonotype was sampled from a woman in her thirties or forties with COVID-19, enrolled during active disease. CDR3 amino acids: CASREDRGSYNEQFF. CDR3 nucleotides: TGTGCCAGCAGGGAAGATAGGGGCTCCTACAATGAGCAGTTCTTC.